The rows below give T cell receptor beta chains drawn from one sample of a study of patients and donors after allogeneic stem cell transplantation. TCRdb reanalysed the RT-PCR reads using MiXCR and keeps one entry per CDR3 protein. Found here are 25,000 to 35,000 distinct CDR3 sequences, nearly 7% of them singletons; the top ten hold roughly a third. The specimen sequenced was blood, either unsorted or a sorted T cell fraction (not recorded which). The source of these receptors is a human donor who was either an allogeneic HSCT recipient or a stem cell or donor lymphocyte infusion donor (not recorded which). It is not recorded whose cells these are; they may come from a transplant donor. CDR3s include the opening cysteine and the closing phenylalanine or tryptophan. D genes are given only for firm matches. Size tells how often a clone was seen (once, few, many) or the class of an expanded clone, and some rows leave it out.

cdr3_aa | cdr3_nt | clone_size | j_call | d_call | v_call
CASSLAYLPTYGYTF | TGTGCCAGCAGTTTAGCCTATCTCCCAACTTATGGCTACACCTTC | many | TRBJ1-2 | - | TRBV12-3/TRBV12-4
CAIKGSVGTGELFF | TGTGCCATCAAAGGGAGCGTGGGCACCGGGGAGCTGTTTTTT | many | TRBJ2-2 | - | TRBV10-3
CASSFPPTGGDYGYTF | TGTGCCAGCAGTTTCCCCCCTACAGGAGGCGACTATGGCTACACCTTC | many | TRBJ1-2 | - | TRBV28
CASRKGRPNYGYTF | TGTGCCAGCAGAAAGGGACGCCCCAACTATGGCTACACCTTC | many | TRBJ1-2 | - | TRBV6-5
CASSRNSPLAVTDTQYF | TGTGCCAGCAGCCGCAATAGCCCTCTAGCGGTAACAGATACGCAGTATTTT | many | TRBJ2-3 | TRBD2 | TRBV3-1
CASRPVTDTQYF | TGTGCCAGCAGGCCAGTCACAGATACGCAGTATTTT | many | TRBJ2-3 | - | TRBV28
CASSYPGRGETQYF | TGTGCCAGCAGTTACCCCGGACGAGGGGAGACCCAGTACTTC | many | TRBJ2-5 | - | TRBV6-5
CSARDYLWGEKLFF | TGCAGTGCTAGAGATTACCTCTGGGGAGAAAAACTGTTTTTT | many | TRBJ1-4 | - | TRBV20-1
CASSQELAGVFETQYF | TGCGCCAGCAGCCAAGAGCTAGCGGGAGTCTTTGAGACCCAGTACTTC | few | TRBJ2-5 | TRBD2 | TRBV4-3
CASSLGEPRTVSPLHF | TGTGCCAGCAGTTTAGGGGAACCCCGGACAGTCTCACCCCTCCACTTT | few | TRBJ1-6 | - | TRBV12-3/TRBV12-4
CASSSGTGSYNEQFF | TGTGCCAGCAGTTCCGGGACAGGGTCCTACAATGAGCAGTTCTTC | - | TRBJ2-1 | TRBD1 | TRBV27
CASSFRSGTGTEAFF | TGTGCCAGCAGTTTTCGGAGCGGGACGGGCACTGAAGCTTTCTTT | many | TRBJ1-1 | - | TRBV12-3/TRBV12-4
CASSLQGGELFF | TGTGCCAGCAGCCTACAGGGCGGGGAGCTGTTTTTT | many | TRBJ2-2 | - | TRBV11-2
CSAPTRGRVETGELFF | TGCAGTGCTCCCACCCGCGGGAGAGTCGAAACCGGGGAGCTGTTTTTT | few | TRBJ2-2 | TRBD2 | TRBV20-1
CSARGLNTEAFF | TGCAGTGCGAGGGGCCTGAACACTGAAGCTTTCTTT | many | TRBJ1-1 | - | TRBV20-1
CATSRGPRRSTDTQYF | TGTGCCACCAGCAGAGGGCCCCGTAGGAGTACAGATACGCAGTATTTT | - | TRBJ2-3 | - | TRBV15
CASSVGLDTEAFF | TGTGCCAGCTCAGTGGGGCTGGACACTGAAGCTTTCTTT | - | TRBJ1-1 | - | TRBV18
CASSTPRDGFYNSPLHF | TGTGCCAGCAGCACTCCTCGGGACGGATTTTATAATTCACCCCTCCACTTT | many | TRBJ1-6 | - | TRBV28
CASSLDAGWGSPLHF | TGTGCCAGCAGCTTAGATGCGGGTTGGGGTTCACCCCTCCACTTT | - | TRBJ1-6 | - | TRBV7-8
CASSLLVNSPLHF | TGTGCCAGCAGTTTATTGGTCAATTCACCCCTCCACTTT | many | TRBJ1-6 | - | TRBV28
CASSFGTGGEQYF | TGCGCCAGCAGCTTTGGGACAGGGGGCGAGCAGTACTTC | many | TRBJ2-7 | TRBD1 | TRBV5-1
CASSLGDRETQPQHF | TGTGCCAGCAGCTTGGGTGACAGGGAAACTCAGCCCCAGCATTTT | many | TRBJ1-5 | TRBD1 | TRBV7-9
CASSQGRTEAFF | TGTGCCAGCAGCCAGGGAAGAACTGAAGCTTTCTTT | - | TRBJ1-1 | - | TRBV3-1
CAIRGTVANEQFF | TGTGCCATCCGTGGGACAGTTGCCAATGAGCAGTTCTTC | many | TRBJ2-1 | TRBD1 | TRBV10-3
CASSENLFSATSNYGYTF | TGTGCCAGCAGTGAAAACCTTTTCTCAGCTACTTCTAACTATGGCTACACCTTC | many | TRBJ1-2 | - | TRBV25-1
CAISWTDLYNEQFF | TGTGCCATCAGTTGGACAGACTTGTACAATGAGCAGTTCTTC | many | TRBJ2-1 | - | TRBV10-3
CASSVQGHQPQHF | TGTGCCAGCAGCGTCCAGGGACATCAGCCCCAGCATTTT | many | TRBJ1-5 | - | TRBV7-9
CASSRSGSNEQFF | TGTGCCAGCAGCCGAAGCGGGAGTAATGAGCAGTTCTTC | few | TRBJ2-1 | TRBD2 | TRBV6-5
CASSYGDRNTEAFF | TGTGCCAGCAGTTACGGGGACAGGAACACTGAAGCTTTCTTT | many | TRBJ1-1 | TRBD1 | TRBV6-6
CASSALGGNEQFF | TGTGCCAGCAGCGCCCTTGGCGGCAATGAGCAGTTCTTC | - | TRBJ2-1 | - | TRBV7-9
CASSVGQVQETQYF | TGTGCCAGCAGCGTCGGACAGGTACAAGAGACCCAGTACTTC | - | TRBJ2-5 | TRBD1 | TRBV5-4
CASSPGANYGYTF | TGTGCCAGCAGCCCGGGGGCTAACTATGGCTACACCTTC | many | TRBJ1-2 | - | TRBV7-2
CASSSRTDEAFF | TGTGCCAGCAGTTCCCGGACAGATGAAGCTTTCTTT | many | TRBJ1-1 | - | TRBV28
CASSYGTGNSYEQYF | TGTGCCAGCAGTTACGGGACAGGGAATTCCTACGAGCAGTACTTC | - | TRBJ2-7 | TRBD1 | TRBV6-5
CASSIGGVGNQPQHF | TGTGCCAGCAGCATAGGGGGGGTCGGCAATCAGCCCCAGCATTTT | many | TRBJ1-5 | - | TRBV6-5
CASSQADTEAFF | TGTGCCAGCAGTCAGGCGGACACTGAAGCTTTCTTT | many | TRBJ1-1 | - | TRBV7-9
CASTLSSYNEQFF | TGTGCCAGCACCCTCAGCTCCTACAATGAGCAGTTCTTC | many | TRBJ2-1 | - | TRBV2
CASSQAISAGETQYF | TGTGCCAGCAGCCAAGCGATTTCCGCGGGAGAGACCCAGTACTTC | many | TRBJ2-5 | - | TRBV4-2
CASSPRALDIDEQFF | TGTGCCAGCTCACCACGAGCACTAGATATAGATGAGCAGTTCTTC | - | TRBJ2-1 | - | TRBV18
CASSQDWGARETQYF | TGCGCCAGCAGCCAAGATTGGGGGGCTCGTGAGACCCAGTACTTC | few | TRBJ2-5 | - | TRBV4-3
CAISGFPSGSLETQYF | TGTGCCATCAGTGGGTTTCCTAGCGGGTCCTTGGAGACCCAGTACTTC | - | TRBJ2-5 | TRBD2 | TRBV10-3
CASSLSGFTGELFF | TGTGCCAGCAGCCTCAGCGGATTTACCGGGGAGCTGTTTTTT | - | TRBJ2-2 | - | TRBV6-5
CASSQEITGRDSPLHF | TGTGCCAGCAGCCAAGAGATAACAGGCCGGGATTCACCCCTCCACTTT | many | TRBJ1-6 | - | TRBV3-1
CASSPGGTSGGDTQYF | TGCGCCAGCAGCCCGGGGGGGACTAGCGGTGGAGATACGCAGTATTTT | many | TRBJ2-3 | TRBD2 | TRBV4-3
CASSVGEREGGEQFF | TGTGCCAGCAGCGTAGGGGAGCGGGAGGGTGGTGAGCAGTTCTTC | few | TRBJ2-1 | TRBD2 | TRBV9
CASEDRANNEQFF | TGTGCCAGTGAAGACAGGGCGAACAATGAGCAGTTCTTC | many | TRBJ2-1 | TRBD1 | TRBV11-3
CASSFGTGRYTF | TGTGCCAGCAGTTTCGGGACAGGGAGGTACACCTTC | many | TRBJ1-2 | TRBD1 | TRBV12-3/TRBV12-4
CASSPRTLRGTEAFF | TGTGCCAGCTCACCCAGGACTCTAAGGGGCACTGAAGCTTTCTTT | many | TRBJ1-1 | - | TRBV18
CSARDTSVYEQYF | TGCAGTGCTAGAGATACTAGCGTCTACGAGCAGTACTTC | - | TRBJ2-7 | TRBD2 | TRBV20-1
CASREGQAWAYGYTF | TGTGCCAGCAGGGAAGGACAGGCGTGGGCCTATGGCTACACCTTC | many | TRBJ1-2 | TRBD1 | TRBV6-5
CASSLALSEAFF | TGTGCCAGCAGCTTAGCGCTGTCTGAAGCTTTCTTT | few | TRBJ1-1 | - | TRBV7-9
CASRGSGKNEQFF | TGTGCCAGCAGGGGTAGCGGGAAGAATGAGCAGTTCTTC | few | TRBJ2-1 | TRBD2 | TRBV7-9
CASNLSGRARNEQFF | TGTGCCAGCAACCTTAGCGGGAGGGCTCGGAATGAGCAGTTCTTC | many | TRBJ2-1 | TRBD2 | TRBV12-3/TRBV12-4
CASSLERLAVSTDTQYF | TGTGCCAGCAGCTTAGAAAGACTAGCGGTTTCCACAGATACGCAGTATTTT | - | TRBJ2-3 | TRBD2 | TRBV7-9
CSVVGDEQFF | TGCAGCGTTGTAGGAGATGAGCAGTTCTTC | few | TRBJ2-1 | - | TRBV29-1
CASSYGGGEQFF | TGTGCCAGCAGTTACGGAGGGGGTGAGCAGTTCTTC | many | TRBJ2-1 | - | TRBV12-3/TRBV12-4
CASSYSFYEQYF | TGTGCCAGCAGTTACTCGTTCTACGAGCAGTACTTC | many | TRBJ2-7 | - | TRBV6-6
CASSQIQTTYGYTF | TGTGCCAGCAGCCAAATACAGACGACCTATGGCTACACCTTC | - | TRBJ1-2 | - | TRBV3-1
CASSLPANTEAFF | TGTGCCAGCAGTTTACCTGCGAACACTGAAGCTTTCTTT | many | TRBJ1-1 | - | TRBV12-3/TRBV12-4
CASSPGTSGRARVQYF | TGTGCCAGCAGCCCTGGGACTAGCGGGAGGGCCAGGGTGCAGTACTTC | - | TRBJ2-7 | TRBD2 | TRBV3-1